This T cell receptor beta chain comes out of a study of T-cell reconstitution after alpha-beta-depleted transplantation in children. A library of TCRbeta sequences, prepared with unique molecular identifiers, was generated. TCRdb re-called the PCR reads through MiXCR, storing one row per CDR3 protein. The table lists around 100,000 distinct CDR3 sequences, about 9.3% of them singletons. Study-level findings and limits: A year post-transplant, T-cell counts and diversity derived mostly from newly produced T cells. Surviving recipient T cells and thymic progenitors underlay high day-60 TCRbeta diversity in some patients. Where alpha-beta T cells came from about two months after transplant was reportedly several hundred expanded graft clones.

A remark on this clonotype: Antigen specificity is unknown.

The input for sequencing was PBMCs, taken before TCRalphabeta/CD19-depleted stem cell transplant. The receptor's source is a boy younger than 10 with acute lymphoblastic leukemia, due to receive a stem cell transplant.

CDR3 amino acids: CASSPYGAGVSGGTQYF. DNA for the CDR3: TGTGCCAGCAGCCCCTATGGTGCGGGGGTGTCTGGGGGGACCCAGTACTTC. This rearrangement joins TRBV5-6 to TRBJ2-5; 7 nucleotides align to TRBD2. Germline loops: CDR1 SGHDT, CDR2 YYEEEE. Germline trimming cut 4 bases from V and 7 bases from J; bases unmatched to any gene: 19. The CDR3 runs 17 residues.